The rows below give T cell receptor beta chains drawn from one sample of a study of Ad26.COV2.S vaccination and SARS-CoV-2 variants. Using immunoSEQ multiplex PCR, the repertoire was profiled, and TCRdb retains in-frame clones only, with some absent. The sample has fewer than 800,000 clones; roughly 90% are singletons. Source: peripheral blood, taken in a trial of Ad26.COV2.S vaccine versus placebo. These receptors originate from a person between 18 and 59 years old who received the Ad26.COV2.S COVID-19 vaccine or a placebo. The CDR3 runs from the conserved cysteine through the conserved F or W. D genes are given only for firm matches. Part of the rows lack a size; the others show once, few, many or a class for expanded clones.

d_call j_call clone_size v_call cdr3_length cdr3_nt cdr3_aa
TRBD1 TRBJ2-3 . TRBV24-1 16 TGTGCCACCAGTGATGGGGACAGTTTTGGCGCAGATACGCAGTATTTT CATSDGDSFGADTQYF
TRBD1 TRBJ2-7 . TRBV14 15 TGTGCCAGCAGCCGCCCGGACAGGGGATTCTACGAGCAGTACTTC CASSRPDRGFYEQYF
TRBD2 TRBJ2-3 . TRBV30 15 TGTGCCTGGAGTTTAGCGGGGGGGCCGTCAGATACGCAGTATTTT CAWSLAGGPSDTQYF
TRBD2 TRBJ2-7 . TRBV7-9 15 TGTGCCAGCAGCTTAGTAGCGGGGGGGCTCGACGAGCAGTACTTC CASSLVAGGLDEQYF
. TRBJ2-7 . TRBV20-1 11 TGCAGTGCGGAGGGGGCCTACGAGCAGTACTTC CSAEGAYEQYF
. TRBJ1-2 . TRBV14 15 TGTGCCAGCAGCCAAGAAACAGCCCCGCTTAATGGCTACACCTTC CASSQETAPLNGYTF
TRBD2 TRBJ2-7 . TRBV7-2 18 TGTGCCAGCAGCTTAGCTACTAGCGGGGGACCCCCATTCTACGAGCAGTACTTC CASSLATSGGPPFYEQYF
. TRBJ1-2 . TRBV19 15 TGTGCCAGTAGTATGGGGGATTTGGGGAGCTATGGCTACACCTTC CASSMGDLGSYGYTF
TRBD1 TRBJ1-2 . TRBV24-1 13 TGTGCCACCAGTGATGGCCCGGGACAGCGCTACACCTTC CATSDGPGQRYTF
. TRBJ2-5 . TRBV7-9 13 TGTGCCAGCAGCTTAGGCGGACAAGAGACCCAGTACTTC CASSLGGQETQYF
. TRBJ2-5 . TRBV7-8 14 TGTGCCAGCAGCGGCGGGACTCGAGAAGAGACCCAGTACTTC CASSGGTREETQYF
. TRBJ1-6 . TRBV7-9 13 TGTGCCAGCAGCTTAGAGGAGAATTCACCCCTCCACTTT CASSLEENSPLHF
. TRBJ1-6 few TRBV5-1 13 TGCGCCAGCAGCTTGGCCGCGAATTCACCCCTCCACTTT CASSLAANSPLHF
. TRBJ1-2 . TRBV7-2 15 TGTGCCAGCAGCTTCCCCTCCCTCAGGGGTATTGGCTACACCTTC CASSFPSLRGIGYTF
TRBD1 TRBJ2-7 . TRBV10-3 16 TGTGCCATCAGTGAGTCGAGGGACAGGGAAATGGGAGAGCAGTACTTC CAISESRDREMGEQYF
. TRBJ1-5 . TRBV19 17 TGTGCCAGTAGTCCCGCAGGGCCCTTTTATAGCAATCAGCCCCAGCATTTT CASSPAGPFYSNQPQHF
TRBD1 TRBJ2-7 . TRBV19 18 TGTGCCAGTAGTATGACCCACCTCGGACAGGGGAGTTTCTACGAGCAGTACTTC CASSMTHLGQGSFYEQYF